The entry that follows covers one T cell receptor beta chain sequence. The data are from a study of T cell changes during pregnancy in multiple sclerosis. Sequencing was performed with immunoSEQ multiplex PCR; in TCRdb, only in-frame clones are kept and a portion is missing. Altogether about 85,000 clones are present, about 89% being singletons, with the ten largest covering over 2%. Sequenced material: peripheral blood, taken in the first trimester of pregnancy. This receptor was identified in a female donor with multiple sclerosis, enrolled in a pregnancy study.

DNA of the CDR3: TGTGCCAGCAGCCATGGGGGGGGGTGGGACACTGAAGCTTTCTTT. As protein: CASSHGGGWDTEAFF. The chain links TRBV11-2 to TRBJ1-1; TRBD1 might be the D (5 bases). V shed 5 bases and J shed 3 bases, with 16 bases lying between them. CDR1 SGHAT and CDR2 FQNNGV come from the germline V gene. The CDR3 covers 15 residues. Complete variable domain (other parts from reference TRBV11-2 and TRBJ1-1): EAGVAQSPRYKIIEKRQSVAFWCNPISGHATLYWYQQILGQGPKLLIQFQNNGVVDDSQLPKDRFSAERLKGVDSTLKIQPAKLEDSAVYLCASSHGGGWDTEAFFGQGTRLTVV.